This T cell receptor beta chain was identified during a study of blood T cell repertoires in COVID-19 (TCRdb year 2020). With regard to the full study: Samples from collaborators originated in the United States, Italy and Spain and spanned both the acute and convalescent phases of COVID-19. The material from the prospective study consisted of cDNA or gDNA derived from T cells, B-cell-depleted T cells, or PBMCs. Deeply sampled blood TCRbeta repertoires from subjects exposed to, actively infected with, or recovered from COVID-19 were included in the dataset. The repertoires were made available in a free public database intended to serve as a resource for research on the immune response to SARS-CoV-2. Samples came from the ongoing ImmuneRACE study (first 160 participants) plus 1,254 subjects from 6 global collaborators. Nearly every sample came with metadata listing a de-identified subject ID, COVID-19 status, age in years and sex. Where available, HLA class I and class II types were obtained from metadata supplied by the sample provider rather than from assay-based typing. The paper as a whole reports these results and caveats: Clinical and demographic metadata were provided uncurated, with the amount varying by source and participant.

The collaborating institutions used their own protocols to collect whole blood in K2EDTA tubes. For TCRbeta analysis, collaborators shipped samples in one of three forms: frozen whole blood, isolated PBMCs, or DNA extracted from either of those sample types. The germline V gene supplies CDR1 SGHTA and CDR2 FQGTGA. The CDR3 spans 16 residues, from the cysteine through the phenylalanine. Left in the record is the CDR3 DNA by itself, 48 bases read in frame from the first base. Trimming takes 3 bases off V and 3 bases off J; junction bases not matched to a gene: 0. This clone was detected once. Its antigen remains unidentified. No base quality information exists; no much larger clone differs at one position. The immunoSEQ Assay, a bias-controlled multiplex PCR, was used to amplify TCRbeta CDR3 regions from genomic DNA. In the paper's pipeline: The number of nucleated cells in each sample was estimated from the amplification of reference gene primers within the assay. To quantify the absolute abundance of each unique TCRbeta CDR3 rearrangement, sequence reads were collapsed and filtered. For each sample, productive Simpson clonality was calculated by taking the square root of Simpson's diversity index across productive rearrangements. The clones in this table, taken by TCRdb from immuneACCESS, are in-frame only. Not every clone is retained; where verified, under half of the shortfall comes from an unresolved V gene, and the cause of the rest is unknown. The V and J calls and clone size were taken over from that table, and D and trimming were inferred from the DNA. This sample holds roughly 110,000 clones; about three quarters were observed only once. Around 4.5% of the sample is in the top ten clones.

The rearranged chain carries TRBV7-3 and TRBJ2-3; a stretch of 16 junction bases matches TRBD2. The specimen was peripheral blood. This TCR derives from a man aged 65-85 years with acute or convalescent COVID-19. The nucleotide sequence reads as follows: TGTGCCAGCAGCTTGGGACTAGCGGGGGGGACAGATACGCAGTATTTT. This codes for CASSLGLAGGTDTQYF.